The 8 T cell receptor beta chains reported below all come from one sample, sequenced in a study of shared clonotypes between healthy human individuals. Some clones are missing from TCRdb's copy, which holds only in-frame ones; the method was immunoSEQ multiplex PCR. This sample yields about 490,000 clones, of which over 65% are seen a single time; 10% to 15% belongs to the top ten. The source material was PBMCs. These TCRs come from a middle-aged woman in good health. Some clones in this sample may be carry-over from other donors' samples.

The V call is TRBV5-6, the J call TRBJ2-1, with a tentative D call TRBD2 (5 bases). V shed 4 bases and J shed 10 bases, with 15 bases lying between them. CDR3 length: 13 residues. In germline, CDR1 is SGHDT, CDR2 YYEEEE. The CDR3 DNA reads as TGTGCCAGCAGCCCCGGTGAGGGTCGAGAGCAGTTCTTC. Protein: CASSPGEGREQFF. Based on the CDR3 plus reference TRBV5-6 and TRBJ2-1, the full variable domain is DAGVTQSPTHLIKTRGQQVTLRCSPKSGHDTVSWYQQALGQGPQFIFQYYEEEERQRGNFPDRFSGHQFPNYSSELNVNALLLGDSALYLCASSPGEGREQFFGPGTRLTVL.

The chain recombines TRBV19 with TRBJ2-1; TRBD1 matches 8 bases. Per the germline V gene, CDR1 is LNHDA and CDR2 is SQIVND (reference sequence). V shed 5 bases, J shed 0 bases, and the junction held 3 bases outside the gene matches. The length of the CDR3 is 15 residues. The CDR3 region is CASSGQGNSYNEQFF. CDR3 nucleotide sequence: TGTGCCAGTAGTGGACAGGGAAACTCCTACAATGAGCAGTTCTTC.

This sequence joins TRBV5-4 and TRBJ2-5; TRBD2 matches 10 bases. Per the germline V gene, CDR1 is SGHNT and CDR2 is YYREEE (reference sequence). The CDR3 has 16 amino acids. V shed 1 base, J shed 2 bases, and the junction held 5 bases outside the gene matches. CDR3 region: CASSLWLAGDQETQYF. Written as DNA, the CDR3 is TGTGCCAGCAGCTTGTGGCTAGCGGGAGATCAAGAGACCCAGTACTTC.

The chain uses TRBV6-1 and TRBJ1-2, with D tentatively TRBD1 (6 bases). This CDR3 contains 14 residues. Between the trimmed V and J ends, which lost 3 bases and 5 bases, there was a span of 13 bases. Per the germline V gene, CDR1 is MNHNS and CDR2 is SASEGT. Here the CDR3 reads CASSEGGDKYGYTF. As DNA, the CDR3 is TGTGCCAGCAGTGAGGGGGGGGACAAGTATGGCTACACCTTC.

This clone is a singleton in its sample. The chain recombines TRBV4-3 with TRBJ2-2; the match to TRBD2 covers 8 bases. Germline trimming cut 4 bases from V and 1 base from J; bases unmatched to any gene: 5. Per the germline V gene, CDR1 is LGHNA and CDR2 is YSLEER. The CDR3 is 16 amino acids. CDR3 nucleotides: TGCGCCAGCAGCCCTCGGACTAGCTTGAACACCGGGGAGCTGTTTTTT. Amino acids: CASSPRTSLNTGELFF.

This clone was counted ten times or more. The same CDR3 can be traced to other DNA sequences in this sample. This rearrangement joins TRBV30 to TRBJ1-1, with 7 bases lining up with TRBD1. The ends lost 6 bases at V and 7 bases at J; junction bases unmatched: 11. Germline assignment: CDR1 GTSNPN and CDR2 SVGIG (reference sequence). This CDR3 is 13 amino acids long. The CDR3 is CACDGLRGFEAFF. CDR3 sequence (DNA): TGTGCCTGTGACGGACTCAGGGGGTTTGAAGCTTTCTTT.

This clone was counted a few times. This chain joins TRBV5-6 and TRBJ1-2; 9 bases align to TRBD1. Trimming took 4 bases from V and 4 from J; bases not matched to a gene: 5. This CDR3 is built from 14 residues. CDR1 is SGHDT and CDR2 is YYEEEE in the germline V gene. The CDR3 DNA follows: TGTGCCAGCAGCCGTGACAGGGGGGCCTATGGCTACACCTTC. Amino acid sequence: CASSRDRGAYGYTF.

This chain links TRBV27 with TRBJ2-3; 12 nucleotides line up with TRBD2. The germline V gene has CDR1 MNHEY and CDR2 SMNVEV (reference sequence). This CDR3 is 13 amino acids long. The V segment lost 8 bases and the J segment 7 bases; nucleotides outside the gene matches: 4. The DNA for the CDR3 is TGTGCCAGCCGGACTAGCGGGAAGTATACGCAGTATTTT. Its protein is CASRTSGKYTQYF.